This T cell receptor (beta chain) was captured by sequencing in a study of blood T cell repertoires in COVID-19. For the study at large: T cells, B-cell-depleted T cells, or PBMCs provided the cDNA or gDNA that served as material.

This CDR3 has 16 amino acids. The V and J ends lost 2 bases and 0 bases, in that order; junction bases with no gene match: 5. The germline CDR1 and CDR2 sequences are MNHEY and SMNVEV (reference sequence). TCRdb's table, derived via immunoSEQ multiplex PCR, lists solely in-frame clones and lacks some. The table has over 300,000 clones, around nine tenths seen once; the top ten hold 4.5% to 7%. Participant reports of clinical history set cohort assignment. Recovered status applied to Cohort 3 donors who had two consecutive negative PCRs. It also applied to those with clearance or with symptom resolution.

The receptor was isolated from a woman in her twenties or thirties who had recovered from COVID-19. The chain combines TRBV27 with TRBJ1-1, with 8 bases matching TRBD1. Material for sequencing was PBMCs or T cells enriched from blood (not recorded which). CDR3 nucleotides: TGTGCCAGCAGTTTACAGGGGGCCCACTTGAACACTGAAGCTTTCTTT. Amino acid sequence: CASSLQGAHLNTEAFF.